Listed below are T cell receptor beta chains from one sample, sequenced in a study of blood T cells in healthy people across ages. Each CDR3 protein is one row after TCRdb ran MiXCR on the 5' RACE reads. The profile shows about 640,000 distinct CDR3 sequences, around three fifths of them singletons. Specimen: blood. These receptors were obtained from a man aged 60 to 75 in good health. The CDR3 runs from the conserved cysteine through the conserved F or W. D genes are given only for firm matches. Where a row states a size, it is once, few, many or the class of an expanded clone; other rows omit it.

clone_size,d_call,v_call,j_call,cdr3_length,cdr3_nt,cdr3_aa
.,TRBD2,TRBV28,TRBJ2-1,16,TGTGCCAGCAGTCCTAGCGGGGGGGCCTGGGGGAATGAGCAGTTCTTC,CASSPSGGAWGNEQFF
few,TRBD1,TRBV20-1,TRBJ2-5,12,TGCAGTGCTCCCCAGGGGGCGGAGACCCAGTACTTC,CSAPQGAETQYF
.,.,TRBV9,TRBJ2-1,15,TGTGCCAGCAGCGCCGAGGGGGGGTCCTACAATGAGCAGTTCTTC,CASSAEGGSYNEQFF
.,.,TRBV7-6,TRBJ2-7,14,TGTGCCAGCAGCGTACGGACAGCCTCCTACGAGCAGTACTTC,CASSVRTASYEQYF
.,.,TRBV20-1,TRBJ2-1,11,TGCAGTGCCAGCTGGAACAATGAGCAGTTCTTC,CSASWNNEQFF
.,.,TRBV6-1,TRBJ1-1,14,TGTGCCACATCAGCGACCTGGATAAACACTGAAGCTTTCTTT,CATSATWINTEAFF
.,TRBD1,TRBV5-1,TRBJ1-2,14,TGCGCCAGCAGCCCGGACAGGGGATTGAGTGGCTGCACCTTC,CASSPDRGLSGCTF
.,.,TRBV5-1,TRBJ1-1,13,TGCGCCAGCAGCATAGAGCTGAACACTGAAGCTTTCTTT,CASSIELNTEAFF
.,.,TRBV29-1,TRBJ1-1,11,TGCAGCGTTACCTCGGGACTCTCGACTTTCTTT,CSVTSGLSTFF
.,.,TRBV5-6,TRBJ2-7,15,TGTGCCAGCAGCTTGGATGGAGGAGGGTTTATGGAGCAGTACTTC,CASSLDGGGFMEQYF
.,.,TRBV7-2,TRBJ2-1,13,TGTGCCAGCAGCTCGCGCACCACGAATGAGCAGTTCTTC,CASSSRTTNEQFF
few,.,TRBV6-6,TRBJ2-7,16,TGTGCCAGCAGTTACGGAGGAGGGGGGCGGGACTACGAGCAGTACTTC,CASSYGGGGRDYEQYF
.,TRBD2,TRBV27,TRBJ2-7,14,TGTGCCGGCAGTTTACCCGGACTAGCTGGTGAGCAGTACTTC,CAGSLPGLAGEQYF
.,TRBD2,TRBV20-1,TRBJ2-7,16,TGCAGTGCAGGCCGACGGCGGGGAGGGCCCACCTACGAGCAGTACTTC,CSAGRRRGGPTYEQYF
.,.,TRBV7-2,TRBJ1-2,19,TGTGCCAGCAGCTTAGGAGTAGGTAGCGGGGGCGCGGGGAACTATGGCTACACCTTC,CASSLGVGSGGAGNYGYTF
few,.,TRBV5-1,TRBJ2-5,11,TGCGCCAGCAGCTTGGTTAACACCCAGTACTTC,CASSLVNTQYF
.,.,TRBV7-6,TRBJ2-1,13,TGTGCCAGCAGCTTAACGGGGTACAGAGAGCAGTTCTTC,CASSLTGYREQFF
few,TRBD2,TRBV20-1,TRBJ2-3,14,TGCAGTGCTTGGGGGGGTTTCGTGGGAGATACGCAGTATTTT,CSAWGGFVGDTQYF
.,.,TRBV3-1,TRBJ1-2,19,TGTGCCAGCAGCCGAAACTTCCAGTGGGACTTGACAGGAGACTATGGCTACACCTTC,CASSRNFQWDLTGDYGYTF
.,TRBD2,TRBV4-1,TRBJ2-7,15,TGCGCCAGCAGCCGGGAAGCGGGGGGTTCCTACGAGCAGTACTTC,CASSREAGGSYEQYF
.,.,TRBV10-2,TRBJ1-5,14,TGCGCCAGCAGTGATCGGGCAGCCAGTCAGCCCCAGCATTTT,CASSDRAASQPQHF
few,TRBD2,TRBV5-1,TRBJ2-1,18,TGCGCCAGCAGCCTCGGGACTAGCGGGGGGGGATCCTACAATGAGCAGTTCTTC,CASSLGTSGGGSYNEQFF
few,TRBD1,TRBV20-1,TRBJ1-2,12,TGCAGTGCTAGGGACGACAGGGGAGGCTACACCTTC,CSARDDRGGYTF
.,.,TRBV11-2,TRBJ1-2,15,TGTGCCAGCAGCTTAGGAGGGGATCCCTGGGGTGGCTACACCTTC,CASSLGGDPWGGYTF
many,.,TRBV20-1,TRBJ2-1,15,TGCAGTGCCCCAAACCCCTACGCGGCCTACAATGAGCAGTTCTTC,CSAPNPYAAYNEQFF
.,TRBD1,TRBV20-1,TRBJ2-7,13,TGCAGTGCTAGAGATGGACAGGCCCTCGAGCAGTACTTC,CSARDGQALEQYF
.,.,TRBV3-1,TRBJ2-1,14,TGTGCCAGCAGTCAAGGGGGGCCGATCAATGAGCAGTTCTTC,CASSQGGPINEQFF
.,TRBD1,TRBV20-1,TRBJ2-1,14,TGCAGTGCTACTCGACAGGGGGCACACAATGAGCAGTTCTTC,CSATRQGAHNEQFF
.,TRBD1,TRBV28,TRBJ1-2,13,TGTGCCTGCAGACAGGGTCGGCTACAAGGCTACACCTTC,CACRQGRLQGYTF
once,.,TRBV6-1,TRBJ2-1,13,TGTGCCAGCAGTCCCTGGCCGTACAATGAGCAGTTCTTC,CASSPWPYNEQFF
.,.,TRBV29-1,TRBJ2-2,11,TGCAGCGTTGCGTCGACCGGGGAGCTGTTTTTT,CSVASTGELFF
.,.,TRBV5-1,TRBJ1-1,16,TGCGCCAGCAATCCACTTGGGGCAGGGTTGGGAACTGAAGCTTTCTTT,CASNPLGAGLGTEAFF
.,TRBD1,TRBV7-9,TRBJ2-7,15,TGTGCCAGCAGCTTTGCCGGACAGGGGGCGGAGGAGCAGTACTTC,CASSFAGQGAEEQYF